These T cell receptor beta chains were read from a single sample in a study of beta chain features in type 1 diabetes. TCRdb's copy holds only in-frame clones and misses some; the assay was immunoSEQ multiplex PCR. The sample has a few hundred thousand clones; 13% are singletons. Sequencing was carried out using naive CD4+ T cells from blood. These receptors originate from a woman younger than 30 with type 1 diabetes. Each CDR3 is given with its conserved first and last residue. A D gene is named only where the DNA matches it firmly. Not every row has a clone size; where given, it reads once, few, many or a size class.

V	size	D	J	DNA	CDR3
TRBV7-2	few	TRBD1	TRBJ1-2	TGTGCCAGCAGCCGGACAGGGGATGGCTATGGCTACACCTTC	CASSRTGDGYGYTF
TRBV21-1	few	-	TRBJ1-5	TGTGCCAGCAGCACGCGGGAACAGGGGACCCAGCAGCCCCAGCATTTT	CASSTREQGTQQPQHF
TRBV27	-	-	TRBJ2-2	TGTGCCAGCAACTCGAAGGGGCTCACCGGGGAGCTGTTTTTT	CASNSKGLTGELFF
TRBV5-1	-	TRBD2	TRBJ2-5	TGCGCCAGCAGCTTCACAACTAGCGCGCCACAAGAGACCCAGTACTTC	CASSFTTSAPQETQYF
TRBV28	-	-	TRBJ2-4	TGTGCCAGCGGCCCCGGAGCTGAGAACATTCAGTACTTC	CASGPGAENIQYF
TRBV7-9	-	TRBD1	TRBJ1-2	TGTGCCAGCAGCTCACCCCGGACAGGCGGAGGCTACACCTTC	CASSSPRTGGGYTF
TRBV6-6	few	-	TRBJ2-7	TGTGCCAGCAGTGCCGTAGTTCCCTACGAGCAGTACTTC	CASSAVVPYEQYF
TRBV2	few	-	TRBJ1-4	TGTGCCAGCAGTGACCGGGACTCGGAAAAACTGTTTTTT	CASSDRDSEKLFF
TRBV19	-	-	TRBJ1-4	TGTGCCACCCACTCTCACAGGTTAAATGAAAAACTGTTTTTT	CATHSHRLNEKLFF
TRBV7-9	-	-	TRBJ1-1	TGTGCCAGCAGCTTAGCGAGCACTGAAGCTTTCTTT	CASSLASTEAFF
TRBV18	few	TRBD1	TRBJ2-3	TGTGCCAGCTCACGGGACAGGGGTGCAGATACGCAGTATTTT	CASSRDRGADTQYF
TRBV2	-	-	TRBJ1-1	TGTGCCAGCAGCCCGACAGGCACCATAAGGTCGGGATTT	CASSPTGTIRSGF
TRBV18	few	TRBD2	TRBJ2-1	TGTGCCAGCTCACTCACCGGGACTAGCAATTCCGGTGAGCAGTTCTTC	CASSLTGTSNSGEQFF
TRBV5-4	-	TRBD2	TRBJ2-3	TGTGCCAGCAGCTCCCCTAGCGGGGTGGGACCAGATACGCAGTATTTT	CASSSPSGVGPDTQYF
TRBV27	-	-	TRBJ2-7	TGTGCCAGCAGCTTATACAGGACAGCCTACGAGCAGTACTTC	CASSLYRTAYEQYF
TRBV9	-	TRBD1	TRBJ1-2	TGTGCCAGCAGCGTGGACAGGGGAAACTATGGCTACACCTTC	CASSVDRGNYGYTF
TRBV5-4	few	-	TRBJ2-1	TGTGCCAGCAGCTTGTTTGGAGCAGGAGAGGGGGCCTACAATGAGCAGTTCTTC	CASSLFGAGEGAYNEQFF
TRBV30	few	-	TRBJ1-2	TGTGCCTGGAGTGTACCAGGGGTCGACTATGGCTACACCTTC	CAWSVPGVDYGYTF
TRBV2	-	-	TRBJ1-1	TGTGCCAGCAGTATACAGGACAAAGCTTTCTTT	CASSIQDKAFF
TRBV30	-	TRBD1	TRBJ2-2	TGTGCCTGGGACAGGGGTGACGGGGAGTTGTTTTTT	CAWDRGDGELFF
TRBV29-1	-	-	TRBJ1-5	TGCAGCGTGTCTACGGTGGGGCCCAATCAGCCCCAGCATTTT	CSVSTVGPNQPQHF
TRBV18	-	-	TRBJ2-4	TGTGCCAGCTCACCATTAGGGTCGGGCAGGGGAACCAAAAACATTCAGTACTTC	CASSPLGSGRGTKNIQYF
TRBV7-2	-	-	TRBJ2-1	TGTGCCAGCAGCATAGGACTGGGTGAGCAGTTCTTC	CASSIGLGEQFF
TRBV11-2	-	-	TRBJ1-1	TGTGCCAGCAGCTTAGACGTGATAGTATTCAAGAACACTGAAGCTTTCTTT	CASSLDVIVFKNTEAFF
TRBV19	few	-	TRBJ1-5	TGTGCCAGTAGTATCCCGTTCGAGGGGGTGTCCCAGCATTTT	CASSIPFEGVSQHF
TRBV7-2	few	TRBD2	TRBJ2-7	TGTGCCAGCAGCTTAGGGCTAGCGGGAGGAGGGCAGGACGAGCAGTACTTC	CASSLGLAGGGQDEQYF
TRBV2	-	TRBD1	TRBJ1-2	TGTGCCAGCAGTGAACGGGGACAGGGTAGCTACACCTTC	CASSERGQGSYTF
TRBV2	few	TRBD2	TRBJ2-1	TGTGCCAGCAGCGGGACTAGCGGTTACTCCTACAATGAGCAGTTCTTC	CASSGTSGYSYNEQFF
TRBV7-9	few	TRBD2	TRBJ2-1	TGTGCCAGCAGCCCCGGGACTAGCCTGTCCTACAATGAGCAGTTCTTC	CASSPGTSLSYNEQFF
TRBV15	few	-	TRBJ2-7	TGTGCCACCAGCACAGGGGGGCTCGGCCACTACGAGCAGTACTTC	CATSTGGLGHYEQYF
TRBV9	few	TRBD2	TRBJ2-3	TGTGCCAGCAGCGCGTTTGGGAGGGGTAGCGCAGATACGCAGTATTTT	CASSAFGRGSADTQYF
TRBV18	-	-	TRBJ1-3	TGTGCCAGCTCACCACCAGGAGGGAGCGGTGTTGGAAACACCATATATTTT	CASSPPGGSGVGNTIYF
TRBV28	-	TRBD2	TRBJ2-1	TGTGCCAGCAGTCCTGGGGGGACTAGCTATGAGCAGTTCTTC	CASSPGGTSYEQFF
TRBV7-3	-	-	TRBJ2-3	TGTGCCAGCAGCTTAAGTCCAAGAGGAACAGATACGCAGTATTTT	CASSLSPRGTDTQYF
TRBV15	-	-	TRBJ1-1	TGTGCCACCAGCCAGGATCGGGGAGGAGGTACTGAAGCTTTTTTT	CATSQDRGGGTEAFF
TRBV9	-	-	TRBJ1-1	TGTGCCAGCAGCGCCATGGGCAGGGGACACACTGAAGCTTTCTTT	CASSAMGRGHTEAFF
TRBV19	few	-	TRBJ1-2	TGTGCCAGTAGTATAGCGGGAATTCGCGGCTACACCTTC	CASSIAGIRGYTF
TRBV6-5	-	-	TRBJ1-1	TGTGCCAGCCGGCGGCACCCCGCCTCGAACACTGAAGCTTTCTTT	CASRRHPASNTEAFF
TRBV18	few	-	TRBJ1-1	TGTGCCAGCTCACCACCTAACTACCAAGCTTTCTTT	CASSPPNYQAFF
TRBV5-6	-	TRBD1	TRBJ1-4	TGTGCCAGCAGCTTCATGGCTGGGACAGTGGGGAGTGAAAAACTGTTTTTT	CASSFMAGTVGSEKLFF
TRBV5-6	few	TRBD1	TRBJ1-2	TGTGCCAGCAGCTTACCCGGGACAGGGGTCGGAGACTATGGCTACACCTTC	CASSLPGTGVGDYGYTF
TRBV12-2	-	-	TRBJ2-7	TGTGCAAGTCGCTTAGCGCGTCCGGTCTCCTACGAGCAGTACTTC	CASRLARPVSYEQYF
TRBV5-6	few	-	TRBJ2-6	TGTGCCAGCAGCATCGGGAGAACTGGGGCCAACGTCCTGACTTTC	CASSIGRTGANVLTF
TRBV2	few	-	TRBJ2-5	TGTGCCAGCAGTGAATTGGCCAAGTCTGTTTTGGAGACCCAGTACTTC	CASSELAKSVLETQYF
TRBV7-2	-	-	TRBJ2-1	TGTGCCAGCAGCGCGCGCCCGACAGGATTGGGGCCAGATGAGCAGTTCTTC	CASSARPTGLGPDEQFF
TRBV5-1	few	TRBD1	TRBJ2-5	TGCGCCAGCAGCCCGGGACAGGGTAAAGAGACCCAGTACTTC	CASSPGQGKETQYF
TRBV15	-	-	TRBJ1-1	TGTGCCACCAGCAGAGTAGACACTGAAGCTTTCTTT	CATSRVDTEAFF
TRBV11-3	-	-	TRBJ2-2	TGTGCCAGCGCCGGGGAGATTTCCACCGGGGAGCTGTTTTTT	CASAGEISTGELFF
TRBV15	few	-	TRBJ2-6	TGTGCCACCAGCAGAACTCCAGGGTTTTCCTCTGGGGCCAACGTCCTGACTTTC	CATSRTPGFSSGANVLTF
TRBV18	few	TRBD1	TRBJ2-1	TGTGCCAGCTCACCGCCCGGGACAGCCCCTAATGAGCAGTTCTTC	CASSPPGTAPNEQFF
TRBV4-2	few	TRBD2	TRBJ2-1	TGTGCCAGCAGCCGAGTAGCGGGAGTGATTTACAATGAGCAGTTCTTC	CASSRVAGVIYNEQFF
TRBV28	few	TRBD1	TRBJ1-5	TGTGCCAGCGAAGGACAGGGGAGCGATCAGCCCCAGCATTTT	CASEGQGSDQPQHF
TRBV29-1	few	-	TRBJ1-1	TGCAGCGTTGAACTATGGGCGGGTGAAGCTTTCTTT	CSVELWAGEAFF